These T cell receptor beta chains were read from a single sample in a study of blood T cell repertoires in COVID-19. Profiled with immunoSEQ multiplex PCR; TCRdb holds only in-frame clones, not every one. Here the sample spans approximately 260,000 clones, about nine tenths being singletons. Sequencing used PBMCs or T cells enriched from blood (not recorded which). These receptor sequences come from a woman in her fifties or sixties who had recovered from COVID-19. CDR3s include the opening cysteine and the closing phenylalanine or tryptophan. The D gene is left open where the match is weak. Clone size appears in some rows only: once, few, many, or a class for an expanded clone.

J gene | V gene | clone size | D gene | CDR3 protein | CDR3 DNA
TRBJ2-2 | TRBV19 | . | . | CASSTDGTGELFF | TGTGCCAGTAGTACCGACGGGACCGGGGAGCTGTTTTTT
TRBJ2-2 | TRBV29-1 | . | . | CSVDPGNTGELFF | TGCAGCGTTGATCCCGGGAACACCGGGGAGCTGTTTTTT
TRBJ2-7 | TRBV9 | once | TRBD2 | CASSEGLAGPYEQYF | TGTGCCAGCAGCGAGGGACTAGCGGGGCCCTACGAGCAGTACTTC
TRBJ1-6 | TRBV11-2 | . | . | CASSFGVADSPLHF | TGTGCCAGCAGCTTCGGGGTAGCGGATTCACCCCTCCACTTT
TRBJ1-2 | TRBV29-1 | . | . | CSVGDPGTYNYGYTF | TGCAGCGTGGGGGACCCTGGGACTTATAACTATGGCTACACCTTC
TRBJ2-2 | TRBV24-1 | once | TRBD1 | CATSELQGKPGELFF | TGTGCCACCAGTGAGTTACAGGGGAAGCCCGGGGAGCTGTTTTTT
TRBJ2-3 | TRBV28 | . | . | CASSSIHSASSTDTQYF | TGTGCCAGCAGTTCGATCCACAGTGCTTCTAGCACAGATACGCAGTATTTT
TRBJ2-1 | TRBV18 | . | TRBD2 | CASSPTSGSYNEQFF | TGTGCCAGCTCACCGACTAGCGGCTCCTACAATGAGCAGTTCTTC
TRBJ2-1 | TRBV7-9 | . | TRBD1 | CASTPGTVTYNEQFF | TGTGCCAGCACCCCCGGGACAGTTACTTACAATGAGCAGTTCTTC
TRBJ1-5 | TRBV28 | once | . | CASSLGQARDF | TGTGCCAGCAGTTTGGGCCAGGCGAGGGATTTT
TRBJ1-5 | TRBV19 | . | . | CASSPTGTLKQPQHF | TGTGCCAGTAGCCCCACCGGGACTCTGAAGCAGCCCCAGCATTTT
TRBJ1-1 | TRBV20-1 | . | . | CSAKRFTEAFF | TGCAGTGCGAAGAGATTTACTGAAGCTTTCTTT
TRBJ1-1 | TRBV24-1 | . | . | CATVAGGGGTEAFF | TGTGCCACCGTTGCTGGGGGCGGAGGCACTGAAGCTTTCTTT
TRBJ1-5 | TRBV2 | . | . | CASSEQGHDQPQHF | TGTGCCAGCAGTGAACAGGGGCATGATCAGCCCCAGCATTTT
TRBJ1-4 | TRBV29-1 | . | . | CSVLLHLNEKLFF | TGCAGCGTTCTACTCCACCTTAATGAAAAACTGTTTTTT
TRBJ1-1 | TRBV13 | . | TRBD1 | CASRHTGETEAFF | TGTGCCAGCAGACATACAGGGGAAACTGAAGCTTTCTTT
TRBJ2-3 | TRBV2 | . | . | CASRLRGSTDTQYF | TGTGCCAGCCGTCTAAGGGGGTCCACAGATACGCAGTATTTT
TRBJ2-5 | TRBV5-1 | . | TRBD1 | CASSTWTGTGETQYF | TGCGCCAGCAGCACATGGACAGGAACAGGGGAGACCCAGTACTTC
TRBJ1-2 | TRBV7-9 | . | . | CASSLVNSLYYGYTF | TGTGCCAGCAGCTTAGTCAACAGCCTGTATTATGGCTACACCTTC
TRBJ2-1 | TRBV5-1 | . | . | CASSVGGPPGNEQFF | TGCGCCAGCAGCGTCGGGGGGCCCCCGGGGAATGAGCAGTTCTTC
TRBJ2-1 | TRBV27 | . | TRBD2 | CASIPSGAYNEQFF | TGTGCCAGCATTCCTAGCGGAGCCTACAATGAGCAGTTCTTC
TRBJ1-1 | TRBV11-2 | . | . | CASSLGESEAFF | TGTGCCAGCAGCTTAGGAGAGAGTGAAGCTTTCTTT
TRBJ1-5 | TRBV25-1 | . | . | CASSPNNNQPQHF | TGTGCCAGCAGTCCCAACAACAATCAGCCCCAGCATTTT